Following are 32 T cell receptor beta chains from one sample sequenced in a study of blood T cells in healthy people across ages. A second PCR, run for about 6 to 12 cycles, used a sample-barcoded 5' primer plus a J-beta primer mix. TCRdb re-called the 5' RACE reads with MiXCR, one entry per CDR3 protein. The sample shows hundreds of thousands of distinct CDR3 sequences, 45% to 50% of them seen only once. Sequences were obtained from blood. The receptors were gathered from a woman aged 55-69 years in good health.

CDR3 coding DNA: TGTGCCAGCAGCCAGAGACCGGGACAGGGATCCCCCTATGGCTACACCTTC. It codes for CASSQRPGQGSPYGYTF. This sequence joins TRBV4-2 and TRBJ1-2, with 9 bases identical to TRBD1. This CDR3 has 17 residues. CDR1 and CDR2 from the germline V gene are LGHNA and YNFKEQ. The J segment lost 4 bases and the V segment lost 3 bases, leaving 12 bases of the junction unmatched.

V and J are TRBV6-2 or TRBV6-3 and TRBJ2-5; possibly TRBD1 for D (5 bases). CDR3 size: 16 residues. Germline-derived CDR1 and CDR2 are MNHEY and SVGEGT. The V and J ends lost 0 bases and 2 bases respectively, with 13 bases between them. CDR3 nucleotides: TGTGCCAGCAGTTACTCCCCACAGGATATTCAAGAGACCCAGTACTTC. It specifies CASSYSPQDIQETQYF.

The CDR3 DNA reads as TGTGCCAGCAGCCCCCGGCCCAACTTCGAAGCTTTCTTT. This gives the protein CASSPRPNFEAFF. The chain is built from TRBV11-2 and TRBJ1-1, with D unclear. The CDR3 length is 13 residues. The V end lost 5 bases, the J end lost 8 bases, and 15 bases lay between the germline ends. Per the germline V gene, CDR1 is SGHAT and CDR2 is FQNNGV.

The chain links TRBV6-2 or TRBV6-3 to TRBJ1-1; maybe TRBD1 (6 bases). Germline V lookup: CDR1 MNHEY, CDR2 SVGEGT. Between the trimmed V and J ends, which lost 0 bases and 1 base, there was a span of 9 bases. There are 15 residues in the CDR3. This CDR3 reads CASSYSTGTNTEAFF. The CDR3 DNA follows: TGTGCCAGCAGTTACTCCACAGGGACGAACACTGAAGCTTTCTTT.

V usage is TRBV20-1 and J usage is TRBJ1-1; 7 bases are shared with TRBD1. V dropped 3 bases and J dropped 1; count of bases not matched to a gene: 5. CDR1 is DFQATT, CDR2 SNEGSKA, per germline (reference sequence). The CDR3 sequence is 14 residues long. The CDR3 nucleotides read TGCAGTGCTAGGGGCGGGACAGAGAACACTGAAGCTTTCTTT. Translation: CSARGGTENTEAFF.

The chain uses TRBV20-1 and TRBJ2-3; D is ambiguous. The germline CDR1 and CDR2 sequences are DFQATT and SNEGSKA (reference sequence). Between the trimmed V and J ends, which lost 0 bases and 6 bases, there was a span of 13 bases. The CDR3 length is 14 residues. Written as DNA, the CDR3 is TGCAGTGCTAGAGACTGGGTTATCGAGGATACGCAGTATTTT. This translates into CSARDWVIEDTQYF.

The chain couples TRBV20-1 to TRBJ1-1; a possible D gene is TRBD1 (5 bases). CDR1 DFQATT and CDR2 SNEGSKA come from the germline V gene (reference sequence). The V gene lost 4 bases and the J gene lost 1 base, with 13 bases spanning the gap. CDR3 length: 14 amino acids. The CDR3 DNA is TGCAGTGCTATTTCCGGGACGGGGAACACTGAAGCTTTCTTT. This sequence encodes CSAISGTGNTEAFF.

The chain has TRBV5-1 and TRBJ2-1, with D possibly being TRBD1 (6 bases). The V end lost 5 bases, the J end lost 4 bases, and 16 bases lay between the germline ends. Germline values: CDR1 SGHRS, CDR2 YFSETQ. The CDR3 runs to 15 residues. CDR3 nucleotide sequence: TGCGCCAGCAGTTCTCGAGGACAGAGTTACAATGAGCAGTTCTTC. This codes for CASSSRGQSYNEQFF.

This clonotype was seen a few times. The CDR3 sequence: CSSLLAGGDTQYF. The CDR3, as DNA: TGCAGTTCATTACTAGCGGGAGGAGATACGCAGTATTTT. The rearrangement uses TRBV20-1 and TRBJ2-3; 12 nucleotides align to TRBD2. Germline V gene lookup returns CDR1 DFQATT and CDR2 SNEGSKA (reference sequence). Trimming cost V 8 bases and J 5 bases; bases outside gene matches: 5. This CDR3 has 13 amino acids.

The genes are TRBV12-3 or TRBV12-4 and TRBJ1-1; D is perhaps TRBD1 (5 bases). The CDR3 runs 13 residues. Trimming removed 6 bases from V and 9 bases from J, with 17 bases in between. CDR3 DNA sequence: TGTGCCAGCAGCCATGGGGCATCCGAGAAAGCTTTCTTT. This codes for CASSHGASEKAFF.

This clonotype has more than one count but fewer than ten. The rearrangement links TRBV5-1 to TRBJ2-5; TRBD1 aligns across 7 bases. J lost 4 bases, V lost 2 bases, and 11 bases had no gene match. The CDR3 loop spans 16 amino acids. In germline, CDR1 is SGHRS, CDR2 YFSETQ. The CDR3 region is CASSFGASSGGETQYF. The CDR3 DNA is TGCGCCAGCAGCTTTGGAGCGTCCTCAGGGGGAGAGACCCAGTACTTC.

The CDR3 nucleotides are TGTGCCAGCAGCTTGGGGAGGGCCGACTACAATGAGCAGTTCTTC. Its protein is CASSLGRADYNEQFF. This chain joins TRBV7-3 and TRBJ2-1; the match to TRBD2 covers 7 bases. This CDR3 comprises 15 residues. Germline V gene data show CDR1 as SGHTA and CDR2 as FQGTGA. The V segment lost 3 bases and the J segment 3 bases; nucleotides outside the gene matches: 5.

The rearrangement uses TRBV18 and TRBJ2-7; the match to TRBD2 covers 12 bases. Per germline, CDR1 KGHSH and CDR2 LQKENI. The CDR3 has 18 residues. The trim removed 3 bases at V and 7 bases at J, leaving 16 bases unmatched. CDR3 protein: CASSPGSPTSGGKREQYF. CDR3 sequence (DNA): TGTGCCAGCTCACCCGGGTCTCCGACTAGCGGGGGTAAGAGGGAGCAGTACTTC.

The table lists this clonotype with a few counts. The V gene is TRBV28, the J gene TRBJ1-1; TRBD1 aligns across 7 bases. The V segment lost 6 bases and the J segment 5 bases; nucleotides outside the gene matches: 9. Germline V gene data show CDR1 as MDHEN and CDR2 as SYDVKM. This CDR3 has 14 residues. CDR3 region: CASRHTGDGTEAFF. The CDR3 nucleotides are TGTGCCAGCAGACACACAGGGGATGGAACTGAAGCTTTCTTT.

CDR3 DNA: TGTGCCAGCGGGAGGCCCTACAATGAGCAGTTCTTC. Its translation is CASGRPYNEQFF. V and J are TRBV6-6 and TRBJ2-1, with D possibly matching TRBD2 (6 bases). CDR3 size: 12 residues. Germline CDR1 is MNHNY and CDR2 is SVGAGI (reference sequence). Trimming pared 8 bases from V and 2 bases from J, leaving 7 bases between.

This sequence joins TRBV19 and TRBJ1-4, with D uncertain. CDR3 size: 15 residues. V lost 5 bases, J lost 4 bases, and 14 bases lay in between. Germline loops: CDR1 LNHDA, CDR2 SQIVND (reference sequence). CDR3 protein: CASSEEGAVNEKLFF. CDR3 DNA: TGTGCCAGTAGTGAGGAAGGAGCAGTTAATGAAAAACTGTTTTTT.

This clonotype appeared a single time. The chain is built from TRBV20-1 and TRBJ2-1, with 13 bases matching TRBD2. The CDR3 loop spans 22 amino acids. Germline lookup yields CDR1 DFQATT and CDR2 SNEGSKA (reference sequence). V lost 0 bases, J lost 1 base, and 18 bases stayed unmatched. The DNA for the CDR3 is TGCAGTGCTAGAGATAGGGGGTGGGAAATGGGACTAGCGGGACATTCCTACAATGAGCAGTTCTTC. It yields the protein CSARDRGWEMGLAGHSYNEQFF.

The chain is built from TRBV20-1 and TRBJ2-3; no firm D call. Germline V gives CDR1 DFQATT, CDR2 SNEGSKA (reference sequence). The length of the CDR3 is 11 residues. The V and J ends lost 3 bases and 4 bases respectively, with 5 bases between them. The CDR3 loop is CSASYPDTQYF. The CDR3 region has the DNA TGCAGTGCTAGCTACCCAGATACGCAGTATTTT.

This clonotype was observed a few times. The rearrangement joins TRBV7-9 to TRBJ2-7; no definite D call. In germline, CDR1 is SEHNR, CDR2 FQNEAQ (reference sequence). The CDR3 contains 14 residues. V lost 1 base, J lost 3 bases, and 10 bases lay in between. The CDR3 is CASSLELPRYEQYF. CDR3 coding DNA: TGTGCCAGCAGCTTAGAGCTTCCCCGCTACGAGCAGTACTTC.

This sequence joins TRBV7-2 and TRBJ2-4; a weak D match, TRBD2 (5 bases). Germline V gene data show CDR1 as SGHTA and CDR2 as FQGNSA. The V gene lost 5 bases and the J gene lost 0 bases, with 11 bases spanning the gap. The CDR3 covers 15 residues. The DNA for the CDR3 is TGTGCCAGCAGCAGCAGAGGGCTAGCCAAAAACATTCAGTACTTC. Amino acid sequence: CASSSRGLAKNIQYF.

This clonotype was detected only a few times. This chain connects TRBV6-6 to TRBJ2-7, with TRBD1 matching 7 bases. The germline V gene encodes CDR1 MNHNY and CDR2 SVGAGI (reference sequence). The CDR3 length is 17 residues. V dropped 6 bases and J dropped 3; count of bases not matched to a gene: 17. The CDR3 is CASRDPSITGDNYEQYF. In DNA form, the CDR3 reads TGTGCCAGCAGGGACCCAAGTATCACAGGGGATAACTACGAGCAGTACTTC.

This clonotype was observed once. The rearrangement uses TRBV20-1 and TRBJ2-1; TRBD2 aligns across 7 bases. The CDR3 extends over 15 amino acids. The V gene's germline CDR1 is DFQATT and CDR2 SNEGSKA (reference sequence). Trimming cost V 3 bases and J 7 bases; bases outside gene matches: 12. CDR3 residues: CSASQRTSKVNEQFF. The DNA for the CDR3 is TGCAGTGCTAGTCAGAGGACTAGTAAGGTTAATGAGCAGTTCTTC.

The chain is built from TRBV28 and TRBJ2-5; the D gene is possibly TRBD1 (6 bases). This CDR3 has 14 amino acids. Looked up from germline, CDR1 is MDHEN and CDR2 is SYDVKM. V was trimmed by 7 bases and J by 5 bases, leaving 17 bases between them. The CDR3 spells CASIGFGGVETQYF. For the CDR3, the DNA is TGTGCCAGCATTGGGTTTGGGGGCGTGGAGACCCAGTACTTC.

The chain is built from TRBV10-3 and TRBJ2-3; D tentatively reads TRBD1 or TRBD2 (5 bases each). CDR1 is ENHRY and CDR2 is SYGVKD in the germline V gene. Trimming removed 6 bases from V and 5 bases from J, with 9 bases in between. CDR3 length: 12 amino acids. The CDR3, as DNA: TGTGCCATCAGCCAGGGAGTAGATACGCAGTATTTT. Residues: CAISQGVDTQYF.

In its sample, this clonotype was seen many times. The chain couples TRBV7-6 to TRBJ2-7; 7 bases are a match to TRBD2. The CDR3 runs to 16 residues. Germline-derived CDR1 and CDR2 are SGHVS and FNYEAQ. Trimming cost V 5 bases and J 0 bases; bases outside gene matches: 10. CDR3 loop: CASSPQPGGSSYEQYF. The CDR3 DNA sequence: TGTGCCAGCAGCCCCCAGCCTGGCGGGAGCTCCTACGAGCAGTACTTC.

The rearrangement links TRBV7-2 to TRBJ1-5; 7 bases fit TRBD1. The CDR3 runs to 15 residues. Germline values: CDR1 SGHTA, CDR2 FQGNSA. Unmatched junction bases numbered 2, after V lost 1 base and J lost 2 bases. As DNA, the CDR3 is TGTGCCAGCAGCTTAGGGGACAGACGCAATCAGCCCCAGCATTTT. Protein sequence: CASSLGDRRNQPQHF.

The chain's CDR3 is CASSSGRGQGDTEAFF. CDR3 DNA sequence: TGCGCCAGCAGCTCGGGACGGGGACAGGGGGACACTGAAGCTTTCTTT. J is TRBJ1-1 and V is TRBV5-1; 11 bases are shared with TRBD1. Germline V gene data show CDR1 as SGHRS and CDR2 as YFSETQ. V shed 3 bases, J shed 3 bases, and the junction held 7 bases outside the gene matches. CDR3 size: 16 residues.

The chain is built from TRBV7-9 and TRBJ1-2; 12 bases map to TRBD1. Germline CDR1 reads SEHNR; CDR2 reads FQNEAQ (reference sequence). The V gene end was trimmed by 5 bases and the J gene end by 3 bases; junction bases not matched to a gene: 16. This CDR3 spans 19 amino acids. The CDR3, as DNA: TGTGCCAGCAGCCCGAGAGGGTGGGACAGGGGGCGCTCAGACTATGGCTACACCTTC. Translated: CASSPRGWDRGRSDYGYTF.

The chain recombines TRBV5-1 with TRBJ2-1, with 10 positions matching TRBD2. V dropped 1 base and J dropped 6; count of bases not matched to a gene: 4. From germline, CDR1 is SGHRS and CDR2 YFSETQ. This CDR3 contains 15 residues. CDR3: CASSLLAGAPNEQFF. Here the CDR3 DNA reads TGCGCCAGCAGCTTGCTAGCGGGGGCCCCCAATGAGCAGTTCTTC.

This clonotype was detected a few times. This sequence joins TRBV5-1 and TRBJ1-2; no clear D gene. This CDR3 is 14 amino acids long. Trimming cost V 4 bases and J 4 bases, with 14 bases left between them. From germline, CDR1 is SGHRS and CDR2 YFSETQ. The CDR3 DNA reads as TGCGCCAGCAGCACTGAAGGGAGTGGCTATGGCTACACCTTC. Translating gives CASSTEGSGYGYTF.

This chain links TRBV20-1 with TRBJ2-7; D remains unclear. CDR1 DFQATT and CDR2 SNEGSKA come from the germline V gene (reference sequence). This CDR3 is 13 amino acids long. Here the CDR3 DNA reads TGCAGCCTTCAGAGCCCCAGCTCCTACGAGCAGTACTTC. Its protein is CSLQSPSSYEQYF.

This clonotype was recorded a few times. The chain links TRBV7-2 to TRBJ2-1, with 8 bases aligning to TRBD2. Trimming at V came to 1 base and at J to 9 bases, leaving 11 bases not matched to a gene. The CDR3 has 16 residues. The germline V gene has CDR1 SGHTA and CDR2 FQGNSA. The CDR3 nucleotides read TGTGCCAGCAGCTTAGTCGTCGGGAGGGGGGCGGGTGAGCAGTTCTTC. Amino acids: CASSLVVGRGAGEQFF.